A selection of T cell receptor beta chains follows, all from one sample in a study of cytomegalovirus exposure and HLA in healthy donors. Produced via immunoSEQ multiplex PCR; TCRdb's table is partial and in-frame only. Of 200,000 or so clones listed, roughly four fifths were seen once; the top ten hold about 2.5%. The sequencing sample was made of PBMCs. Receptor source: a woman in her 40s in good health and CMV-seronegative. Both conserved end residues are part of each CDR3. The D gene is left open where the match is weak. Size is stated for part of the rows, as once, few or many counts, or as a class when the clone is expanded.

.	15	TRBV6-6	TRBJ2-1	TRBD2	CASSLLAGGETEQFF	TGTGCCAGCAGTCTACTAGCGGGAGGAGAGACTGAGCAGTTCTTC
.	15	TRBV6-6	TRBJ2-7	TRBD1	CASSYSRAGGFEQYF	TGTGCCAGCAGTTACTCTCGGGCAGGGGGTTTCGAGCAGTACTTC
.	15	TRBV10-3	TRBJ2-7	.	CAISESLAGAPEQYF	TGTGCCATCAGTGAGTCTTTGGCGGGGGCCCCTGAGCAGTACTTC
.	13	TRBV19	TRBJ2-3	.	CASSPDNGDTQYF	TGTGCCAGTAGTCCTGACAATGGGGATACGCAGTATTTT
.	13	TRBV2	TRBJ2-7	TRBD1	CASIRTGPYEQYF	TGTGCCAGCATCAGGACAGGACCCTACGAGCAGTACTTC
.	13	TRBV27	TRBJ2-7	TRBD1	CASSDRATYEQYF	TGTGCCAGTTCGGACAGGGCAACCTACGAGCAGTACTTC
few	13	TRBV19	TRBJ2-7	TRBD1	CASSSRDRDEQYF	TGTGCCAGTAGTAGCCGAGACAGGGACGAGCAGTACTTC
once	16	TRBV5-1	TRBJ1-1	.	CASTRQPRGSNTEAFF	TGCGCCAGCACCCGACAACCCCGGGGATCGAACACTGAAGCTTTCTTT
.	15	TRBV28	TRBJ1-5	.	CASRRGGYSNQPQHF	TGTGCCAGCCGACGGGGGGGGTATAGCAATCAGCCCCAGCATTTT
.	15	TRBV6-5	TRBJ2-3	TRBD2	CASRDSGRRTDTQYF	TGTGCCAGCAGGGATAGCGGGAGGAGGACAGATACGCAGTATTTT
.	15	TRBV19	TRBJ2-1	TRBD1	CASSIGTGKKSEQFF	TGTGCCAGTAGTATAGGGACAGGGAAAAAATCTGAGCAGTTCTTC
.	15	TRBV30	TRBJ2-1	TRBD2	CAWSVRLAGHNEQFF	TGTGCCTGGAGTGTCCGGCTAGCGGGGCACAATGAGCAGTTCTTC
.	17	TRBV9	TRBJ2-7	TRBD2	CASSASLGTSSPYEQYF	TGTGCCAGCAGCGCCTCCCTCGGGACTAGCTCCCCCTACGAGCAGTACTTC
once	15	TRBV19	TRBJ2-7	TRBD1	CASSSRDRGSYEQYF	TGTGCCAGTAGTTCACGGGACAGGGGCTCCTACGAGCAGTACTTC
.	14	TRBV7-6	TRBJ2-2	.	CASSVGVNTGELFF	TGTGCCAGCAGCGTCGGGGTTAACACCGGGGAGCTGTTTTTT
.	12	TRBV4-1	TRBJ1-1	.	CASSQGLTEAFF	TGCGCCAGCAGCCAGGGACTGACTGAAGCTTTCTTT
.	15	TRBV7-2	TRBJ2-7	TRBD1	CASSLAPQGAYEQYF	TGTGCCAGCAGCTTAGCTCCCCAGGGGGCCTACGAGCAGTACTTC
.	15	TRBV19	TRBJ2-1	TRBD1	CASSIGDRGYNEQFF	TGTGCCAGTAGTATCGGGGACAGGGGGTACAATGAGCAGTTCTTC
few	14	TRBV6-1	TRBJ1-2	TRBD1	CASSDETGASWDTF	TGTGCCAGCAGTGACGAAACAGGGGCGTCTTGGGACACCTTC
.	13	TRBV18	TRBJ1-1	TRBD1	CASSPGTGEEAFF	TGTGCCAGCTCACCTGGGACAGGGGAGGAGGCTTTCTTT
once	16	TRBV7-3	TRBJ2-3	TRBD2	CASSLTAGVATDTQYF	TGTGCCAGCAGCTTAACGGCGGGAGTCGCAACAGATACGCAGTATTTT
.	14	TRBV5-6	TRBJ1-2	.	CASSSRQPNYGYTF	TGTGCCAGCAGCTCACGACAGCCTAACTATGGCTACACCTTC
.	14	TRBV9	TRBJ2-5	.	CASSLLDNQETQYF	TGTGCCAGCAGCCTATTGGACAACCAAGAGACCCAGTACTTC
.	15	TRBV19	TRBJ1-2	.	CASMIRRGDSGGYTF	TGTGCCAGTATGATCCGGAGAGGGGACTCGGGTGGCTACACCTTC
.	14	TRBV15	TRBJ1-5	.	CATSRDRGINPQHF	TGTGCCACCAGCAGAGATCGGGGGATCAATCCCCAGCATTTT
.	15	TRBV7-2	TRBJ2-7	.	CASSPMSVRGTEQYF	TGTGCCAGCAGCCCAATGTCGGTCCGGGGGACCGAGCAGTACTTC
.	15	TRBV5-4	TRBJ2-1	TRBD2	CASRGGLALDNEQFF	TGTGCCAGCAGGGGGGGACTAGCTCTGGACAATGAGCAGTTCTTC
.	16	TRBV28	TRBJ1-2	.	CASLTLRTPANYGYTF	TGTGCCAGCCTCACCCTACGGACTCCAGCTAACTATGGCTACACCTTC
.	14	TRBV28	TRBJ1-3	TRBD1	CASGEQGAENTIYF	TGTGCCAGCGGTGAACAGGGGGCAGAAAACACCATATATTTT
.	15	TRBV19	TRBJ1-1	TRBD1	CASSILRGANTEAFF	TGTGCCAGTAGCATACTCAGGGGGGCGAACACTGAAGCTTTCTTT
once	10	TRBV29-1	TRBJ2-1	.	CSVAGEVGFF	TGCAGCGTTGCCGGGGAGGTTGGGTTCTTC
.	14	TRBV27	TRBJ2-7	TRBD1	CASSGQGRSYEQYF	TGTGCCAGCAGTGGACAGGGTCGCTCCTACGAGCAGTACTTC
once	13	TRBV19	TRBJ1-2	TRBD1	CASSTTGADGYTF	TGTGCCAGTAGTACGACAGGGGCCGATGGCTACACCTTC
.	14	TRBV6-6	TRBJ1-1	TRBD1	CASSAPGQGDSAFF	TGTGCCAGCAGCGCTCCGGGACAGGGTGATTCAGCTTTCTTT
.	18	TRBV4-1	TRBJ2-1	TRBD1	CASSQEGDVRGLYNEQFF	TGCGCCAGCAGCCAAGAAGGGGATGTAAGGGGGCTCTACAATGAGCAGTTCTTC
.	15	TRBV7-9	TRBJ1-5	.	CASSLAQGSNQPQHF	TGTGCCAGCAGCTTAGCGCAGGGGAGTAATCAGCCCCAGCATTTT
.	14	TRBV19	TRBJ2-1	.	CAISQMGRGDEQFF	TGTGCCATTTCACAGATGGGCAGGGGGGATGAGCAGTTCTTC
few	15	TRBV4-2	TRBJ1-1	.	CASSYSGTTNTEAFF	TGTGCCAGCAGCTATTCCGGGACAACGAACACTGAAGCTTTCTTT
once	16	TRBV7-3	TRBJ1-1	TRBD1	CASSLRAGGHNTEAFF	TGTGCCAGCAGCTTAAGGGCAGGGGGACATAACACTGAAGCTTTCTTT
.	15	TRBV13	TRBJ2-1	.	CASSNSPGAYNEQFF	TGTGCCAGCAGTAACAGTCCGGGGGCCTACAATGAGCAGTTCTTC
.	17	TRBV11-2	TRBJ2-7	TRBD2	CASSLRGLAGVTYEQYF	TGTGCCAGCAGCTTACGGGGACTAGCGGGAGTTACCTACGAGCAGTACTTC
.	14	TRBV18	TRBJ2-7	TRBD1	CASSPGQGIYEQYF	TGTGCCAGCTCACCGGGACAGGGGATCTACGAGCAGTACTTC
.	14	TRBV30	TRBJ1-1	.	CAWSLDSLNTEAFF	TGTGCCTGGAGCCTGGACAGTTTGAACACTGAAGCTTTCTTT
.	15	TRBV19	TRBJ2-1	TRBD1	CASSIGQGAFNEQFF	TGTGCCAGTAGTATCGGACAGGGGGCGTTCAATGAGCAGTTCTTC
.	13	TRBV28	TRBJ2-2	.	CASIKLNTGELFF	TGTGCCAGCATAAAACTCAACACCGGGGAGCTGTTTTTT
.	14	TRBV28	TRBJ2-1	TRBD1	CASSQQGVYNEQFF	TGTGCCAGCAGTCAACAGGGGGTCTACAATGAGCAGTTCTTC
.	16	TRBV5-1	TRBJ2-1	TRBD1	CASSLGGQGDYNEQFF	TGCGCCAGCAGCTTGGGGGGACAGGGGGATTACAATGAGCAGTTCTTC
.	14	TRBV9	TRBJ2-7	.	CASSVGGSAYEQYF	TGTGCCAGCAGCGTAGGCGGCAGCGCCTACGAGCAGTACTTC
.	14	TRBV6-1	TRBJ2-7	TRBD2	CASSPSGSINEQYF	TGTGCCAGCAGTCCTAGCGGGAGTATCAACGAGCAGTACTTC
.	17	TRBV5-1	TRBJ1-6	TRBD1	CASSLGTGGAINSPLHF	TGCGCCAGCAGCTTGGGGACAGGGGGTGCGATTAATTCACCCCTCCACTTT
.	16	TRBV7-2	TRBJ2-2	.	CASSLVGRPGTGELFF	TGTGCCAGCAGCTTAGTTGGGAGACCCGGCACCGGGGAGCTGTTTTTT
few	16	TRBV9	TRBJ2-1	TRBD2	CASSVVAGGTNNEQFF	TGTGCCAGCAGCGTAGTTGCGGGAGGTACGAACAATGAGCAGTTCTTC
few	16	TRBV19	TRBJ2-1	TRBD2	CASSAPGLAAYNEQFF	TGTGCCAGTAGTGCCCCGGGACTAGCGGCTTACAATGAGCAGTTCTTC